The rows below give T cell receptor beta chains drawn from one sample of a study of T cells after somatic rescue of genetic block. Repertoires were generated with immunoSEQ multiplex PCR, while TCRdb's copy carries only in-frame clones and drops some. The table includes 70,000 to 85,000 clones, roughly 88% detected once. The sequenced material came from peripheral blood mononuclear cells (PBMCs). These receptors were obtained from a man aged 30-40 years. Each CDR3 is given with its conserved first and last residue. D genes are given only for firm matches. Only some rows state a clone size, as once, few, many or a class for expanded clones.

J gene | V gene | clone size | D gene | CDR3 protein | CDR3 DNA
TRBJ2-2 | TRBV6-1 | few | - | CASSEVAGELFF | TGTGCCAGCTCCGAGGTTGCCGGGGAGCTGTTTTTT
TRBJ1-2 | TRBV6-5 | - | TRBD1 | CASRTGTYGYTF | TGTGCCAGCAGGACAGGGACGTACGGCTACACCTTC
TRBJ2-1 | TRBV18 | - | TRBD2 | CASSRTSGNNEQFF | TGTGCCAGCTCACGGACTAGCGGCAACAATGAGCAGTTCTTC
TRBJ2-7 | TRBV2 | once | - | CASSPQIYEQYF | TGTGCCAGCAGTCCCCAGATCTACGAGCAGTACTTC
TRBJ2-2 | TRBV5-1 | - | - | CASSLGELNTGELFF | TGCGCCAGCAGCTTGGGGGAGTTGAACACCGGGGAGCTGTTTTTT
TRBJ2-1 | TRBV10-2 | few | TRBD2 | CATAGTSDEQFF | TGCGCCACCGCCGGGACTAGCGATGAGCAGTTCTTC
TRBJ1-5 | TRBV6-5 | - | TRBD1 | CASSPTGAHQPQHF | TGTGCCAGCAGCCCGACAGGGGCTCATCAGCCCCAGCATTTT
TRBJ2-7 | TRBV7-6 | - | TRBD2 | CATGRGSLGEQYF | TGTGCCACCGGGCGGGGGTCTCTGGGCGAGCAGTACTTC
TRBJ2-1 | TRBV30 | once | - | CAWRGFEQFF | TGTGCCTGGAGGGGCTTTGAGCAGTTCTTC
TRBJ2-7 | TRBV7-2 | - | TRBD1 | CASSLTGQNYEQYF | TGTGCCAGCAGCTTAACGGGACAGAACTACGAGCAGTACTTC
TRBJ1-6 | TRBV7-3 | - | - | CASSLGNNSPLHF | TGTGCCAGCAGCTTGGGGAATAATTCACCCCTCCACTTT
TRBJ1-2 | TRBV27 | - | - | CASSLLPGLNYGYTF | TGTGCCAGCAGTTTATTACCGGGCCTAAACTATGGCTACACCTTC
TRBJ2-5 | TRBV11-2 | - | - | CASSLDPGSRQTQYF | TGTGCCAGCAGCTTAGATCCAGGGTCCCGACAGACCCAGTACTTC
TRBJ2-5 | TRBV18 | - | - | CASSRETETQYF | TGTGCCAGCTCACGGGAGACGGAGACCCAGTACTTC
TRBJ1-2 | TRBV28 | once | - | CASYGTNYGYTF | TGTGCCAGCTACGGGACAAACTATGGCTACACCTTC
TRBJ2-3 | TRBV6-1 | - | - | CASSEHWGTDTQYF | TGTGCCAGCAGTGAACATTGGGGCACAGATACGCAGTATTTT
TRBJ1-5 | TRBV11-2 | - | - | CASSLDGGGNQPQHF | TGTGCCAGCAGCTTAGATGGGGGTGGCAATCAGCCCCAGCATTTT
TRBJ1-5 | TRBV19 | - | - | CASRRGFNQPQHF | TGTGCCAGTCGAAGGGGCTTCAATCAGCCCCAGCATTTT
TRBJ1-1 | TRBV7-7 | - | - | CASSLTPGKKTEAFF | TGTGCCAGCAGCTTAACCCCCGGAAAAAAGACTGAAGCTTTCTTT
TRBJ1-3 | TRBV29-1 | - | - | CSAKSYLSGNTIYF | TGCAGCGCCAAGTCCTACCTCTCTGGAAACACCATATATTTT
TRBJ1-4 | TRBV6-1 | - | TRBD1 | CASSEAVGQGGEKLFF | TGTGCCAGCAGTGAAGCGGTGGGACAGGGAGGTGAAAAACTGTTTTTT
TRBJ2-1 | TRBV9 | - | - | CASSVDPGGYNEQFF | TGTGCCAGCAGCGTAGATCCAGGGGGGTACAATGAGCAGTTCTTC
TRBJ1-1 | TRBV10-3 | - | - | CAISEHVGTSTEAFF | TGTGCCATCAGTGAGCACGTAGGGACCTCAACTGAAGCTTTCTTT
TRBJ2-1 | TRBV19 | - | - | CASSIGYGADGQFF | TGTGCCAGTAGTATAGGGTACGGGGCGGACGGACAGTTCTTC
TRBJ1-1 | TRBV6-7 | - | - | CASSYHERPGTLWAEAFF | TGTGCCAGCAGTTACCACGAACGGCCCGGGACCCTTTGGGCTGAAGCTTTCTTT
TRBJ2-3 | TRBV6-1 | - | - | CASAIRGASTDTQYF | TGTGCCTCAGCAATTAGGGGGGCTAGCACAGATACGCAGTATTTT
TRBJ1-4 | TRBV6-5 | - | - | CASSGVRGRSEKLFF | TGTGCCAGCAGCGGAGTTCGGGGGCGGAGTGAAAAACTGTTTTTT
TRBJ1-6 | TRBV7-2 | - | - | CASSLRAGSPPLHF | TGTGCCAGCAGCTTAAGGGCTGGGTCCCCACCCCTCCACTTT
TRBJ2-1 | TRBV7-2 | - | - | CASRGEATARNEQFF | TGTGCCAGCAGAGGAGAGGCGACGGCTCGGAATGAGCAGTTCTTC
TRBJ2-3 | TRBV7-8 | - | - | CASSSVDRADTQYF | TGTGCCAGCAGCTCCGTCGATAGGGCAGATACGCAGTATTTT
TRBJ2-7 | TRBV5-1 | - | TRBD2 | CASSWTSGGKQYF | TGCGCCAGCAGCTGGACTAGCGGGGGCAAGCAGTACTTC
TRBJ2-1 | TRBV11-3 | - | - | CASSSGPLYNEQFF | TGTGCCAGCAGCTCGGGGCCGCTCTACAATGAGCAGTTCTTC
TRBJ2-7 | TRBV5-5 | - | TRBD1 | CASSFDQDRGWYEQYF | TGTGCCAGCAGCTTTGACCAGGACAGGGGGTGGTACGAGCAGTACTTC
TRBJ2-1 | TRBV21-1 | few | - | CASSKGGASGRMGNEQFF | TGTGCCAGCAGCAAAGGAGGGGCTAGCGGGAGAATGGGCAATGAGCAGTTCTTC